This T cell receptor (beta chain) was sequenced for a study of beta chain features in type 1 diabetes. Every bit of the isolated RNA underwent reverse transcription, so sequencing read expressed TCRB transcripts. The repertoire was sequenced with immunoSEQ multiplex PCR; TCRdb's copy has only in-frame clones and lacks some. The repertoire holds about 340,000 clones, with roughly 8% as singletons. Purities over 98% were achieved in all sorted populations. Details on this clone: The same CDR3 arises from other DNA sequences in this sample as well.

Germline V gene lookup returns CDR1 SGHTA and CDR2 FQGNSA. The V and J ends lost 5 bases and 3 bases, in that order; junction bases with no gene match: 2. The CDR3 extends over 14 amino acids. Sample: central memory CD4+ T cells from blood. V and J are TRBV7-2 and TRBJ2-3, with 10 bases aligning to TRBD2. This TCR was sampled from a woman aged 18-35 years in good health. The CDR3 sequence: CASSRTSGTDTQYF. CDR3 DNA: TGTGCCAGCAGCAGGACTAGCGGAACAGATACGCAGTATTTT.